The T cell receptor (beta chain) under discussion was sequenced for a study of CD8 T cells in Susac syndrome. A quantity of about 0.5 to 1 ug RNA underwent reverse transcription using random hexamers. Amplification of TCR beta CDR3 was carried out by immunoSEQ multiplex PCR, which covered 54 Vbeta and 13 Jbeta segments. Via MiXCR, TCRdb re-called the immunoSEQ multiplex PCR reads, giving one row per CDR3 protein. The repertoire holds about 200,000 distinct CDR3 sequences, with 95% as singletons. High-throughput TCR beta sequencing covered peripheral CD8+ and CD4+ T cells. The patients serving as multiple sclerosis controls were treatment-naive. They had stable or active relapsing-remitting disease and fulfilled revised McDonald criteria. Negative isolation yielded the CD8+ and CD4+ T cells, while FACS enriched the TEMRA cells. The CDR3 extends over 13 amino acids. V was shortened by 1 base and J by 9 bases, with 10 bases between the two germline ends. The germline gives CDR1 LGHDT, CDR2 YNNKEL (reference sequence).

This chain uses TRBV3-1 with TRBJ2-1; D remains unclear. The sample was CD4+ T cells from PBMCs. This TCR was recovered from a human donor with multiple sclerosis. CDR3 bases: TGTGCCAGCAGCCAAGTGATGTCCCCTGAGCAGTTCTTC. As protein: CASSQVMSPEQFF.